Listed here is a single TCR beta chain. Its target is unknown. Trimming stripped 7 bases from V and 3 bases from J, with 12 bases between. The CDR3 totals 12 residues. Looked up from germline, CDR1 is SQVTM and CDR2 is ANQGSEA. TCRdb redid the calling of the 5' RACE reads with MiXCR, one entry per CDR3 protein. The sample carries hundreds of thousands of distinct CDR3 sequences, 20% to 25% recorded once. The data belong to a study of T-cell memory formation after mild COVID-19. Study findings and constraints: Most CD4+ clones that shrank were in CM and EM, while CD8+ ones turned up in EMRA.

The source of this sequence is an adult woman who had mild COVID-19 (a few samples of this study predate the infection). Cell type and time point are not known. The sample was PBMCs or a T cell subset sorted from them (not recorded which). The chain combines TRBV29-1 with TRBJ1-2, with D unclear. The DNA for the CDR3 is TGCAGCGCAGCTCGGAGTGACTATGGCTACACCTTC. Amino acid sequence: CSAARSDYGYTF.